What follows are 15 T cell receptor beta chains derived from one specimen sequenced in a study of T cells in Graves' hyperthyroidism and ophthalmopathy. The TCR beta CDR3 regions underwent amplification using RNA transcripts as the source. A set of HTBI primers served as the primers for a first-round RT-PCR of the TCR CDR3. Each CDR3 protein gets one entry after TCRdb re-called the multiplex PCR reads with MiXCR. This sample has fewer than 250,000 distinct CDR3 sequences, with roughly 17% found just once. Material: blood. The receptors shown here come from a man aged 50 to 60 with Graves' hyperthyroidism.

In its sample, this clonotype was seen a few times. The chain carries TRBV2 and TRBJ2-5; D tentatively fits TRBD1 or TRBD2 (5 bases each). The germline gives CDR1 SNHLY, CDR2 FYNNEI. V was shortened by 8 bases and J by 5 bases, with 15 bases between the two germline ends. The CDR3 is 13 amino acids. This chain's CDR3 is CASPADWGETQYF. The CDR3 DNA reads as TGTGCCAGCCCAGCCGACTGGGGGGAGACCCAGTACTTC.

This clonotype showed up just once. The V gene is TRBV7-2, the J gene TRBJ2-7; 7 bases match TRBD2. With 5 bases clipped from V and 1 base from J, the junction kept 8 bases outside the gene matches. The CDR3 runs to 15 residues. CDR1 and CDR2 from the germline V gene are SGHTA and FQGNSA. CDR3 protein: CASSPHSSGSYEQYF. CDR3 bases: TGTGCCAGCAGCCCCCACTCTAGCGGTTCCTACGAGCAGTACTTC.

This clonotype showed up many times. The chain combines TRBV3-1 with TRBJ2-1; TRBD2 aligns across 13 bases. CDR3 length equals 16 residues. Germline V gene data show CDR1 as LGHDT and CDR2 as YNNKEL (reference sequence). V lost 4 bases and J lost 9; bases outside the gene matches: 9. In nucleotides, the CDR3 is TGTGCCAGCAGCCTTAACCGACTAGCGGGAGGTTTTGAGCAGTTCTTC. It translates to CASSLNRLAGGFEQFF.

The V gene is TRBV28, the J gene TRBJ2-3; 7 nucleotides agree with TRBD2. Germline V gene data show CDR1 as MDHEN and CDR2 as SYDVKM. The CDR3 runs 18 residues. The V segment lost 5 bases and the J segment 5 bases; nucleotides outside the gene matches: 19. Written as DNA, the CDR3 is TGTGCCAGCAGTGTCCCGGGGGAGGGCCAGATCATGGGAGATACGCAGTATTTT. It yields the protein CASSVPGEGQIMGDTQYF.

J is TRBJ2-2 and V is TRBV6-2 or TRBV6-3; 7 nucleotides align to TRBD1. In germline, CDR1 is MNHEY, CDR2 SVGEGT. V was clipped by 6 bases and J by 7 bases; unmatched bases: 8. This CDR3 contains 14 residues. CDR3 in DNA: TGTGCCAGCAGGCCCACAGGGGCGGGCGGGGAGCTGTTTTTT. Encoded protein: CASRPTGAGGELFF.

This clonotype came up a few times. The chain carries TRBV27 and TRBJ2-3, with D hard to call. Trimming took 5 bases from V and 2 from J, leaving 8 bases between them. This CDR3 contains 13 residues. The V gene's germline CDR1 is MNHEY and CDR2 SMNVEV (reference sequence). CDR3 nucleotides: TGTGCCAGCAGTCTCCCGCTCACAGATACGCAGTATTTT. Amino acids: CASSLPLTDTQYF.

The chain combines TRBV7-2 with TRBJ2-3; unclear D gene. The CDR3 is 13 residues long. The germline V gene has CDR1 SGHTA and CDR2 FQGNSA. Trimming pared 5 bases from V and 2 bases from J, leaving 8 bases between. DNA of the CDR3: TGTGCCAGCAGCCCGGCCATCACAGATACGCAGTATTTT. This gives the protein CASSPAITDTQYF.

The sample holds a few counts of this clonotype. The chain couples TRBV4-1 to TRBJ2-7; TRBD2 is a possible D gene (6 bases). Germline CDR1 MGHRA, CDR2 YSYEKL. Trimming shortened V by 0 bases and J by 1 base, and 13 bases separated the two germline ends. CDR3 size: 16 residues. CDR3 in DNA: TGCGCCAGCAGCCAAGATTTGGGGGGTAAATCCTACGAGCAGTACTTC. This translates into CASSQDLGGKSYEQYF.

V and J are TRBV10-2 and TRBJ2-2, with 8 bases aligning to TRBD2. CDR3 length: 15 amino acids. Unmatched junction bases numbered 9, after V lost 6 bases and J lost 6 bases. The germline gives CDR1 WSHSY, CDR2 SAAADI. CDR3 DNA: TGCGCCAGCAGCCTAAGAGGAGCGGGAGCCGGGGAGCTGTTTTTT. This gives the protein CASSLRGAGAGELFF.

This clonotype was detected only once. The CDR3 DNA reads as TGCGCCAGCAGCCAACAGGGTCGGTTGAACACTGAAGCTTTCTTT. This codes for CASSQQGRLNTEAFF. The rearrangement uses TRBV5-1 and TRBJ1-1; D perhaps matches TRBD1 (6 bases). V lost 4 bases and J 0 bases, leaving 13 bases between the germline ends. Germline CDR1 reads SGHRS; CDR2 reads YFSETQ. CDR3 length: 15 amino acids.

This clonotype appeared many times. The chain links TRBV11-2 to TRBJ2-5; D gene uncertain. The V gene's germline CDR1 is SGHAT and CDR2 FQNNGV. CDR3 length: 14 residues. V lost 3 bases and J lost 4, with 12 bases in between. CDR3: CASSFGRNIETQYF. DNA for the CDR3: TGTGCCAGCAGCTTTGGACGGAACATAGAGACCCAGTACTTC.

The sample holds many counts of this clonotype. The chain couples TRBV11-2 to TRBJ2-7, with D hard to call. The CDR3 contains 13 residues. Germline CDR1 and CDR2: SGHAT and FQNNGV. V was pared by 4 bases and J by 3 bases, with 10 bases between. The CDR3 DNA sequence: TGTGCCAGCAGCTCCACCCGGGTCTACGAGCAGTACTTC. Its translation: CASSSTRVYEQYF.

This clonotype was detected many times. The chain is built from TRBV11-2 and TRBJ2-7; D is unresolved. Germline loops: CDR1 SGHAT, CDR2 FQNNGV. The CDR3 runs to 15 residues. Trimming shortened V by 0 bases and J by 3 bases, and 12 bases separated the two germline ends. CDR3 sequence (DNA): TGTGCCAGCAGCTTAGAGGCAGCGAAGGGCTACGAGCAGTACTTC. This codes for CASSLEAAKGYEQYF.

This clonotype appeared a few times. V gene TRBV7-8 combines with J gene TRBJ2-5; D may be TRBD2 (7 bases). The CDR3 runs to 16 residues. Trimming shortened V by 5 bases and J by 2 bases, and 18 bases separated the two germline ends. Germline loops: CDR1 SGHVS, CDR2 FQNEAQ. CDR3 in DNA: TGTGCCAGCAGCGTCAGGGGCGGGCGGGAGCAAGAGACCCAGTACTTC. It encodes CASSVRGGREQETQYF. The whole variable domain, filled in from reference TRBV7-8 and TRBJ2-5, reads GAGVSQSPRYKVAKRGQDVALRCDPISGHVSLFWYQQALGQGPEFLTYFQNEAQLDKSGLPSDRFFAERPEGSVSTLKIQRTQQEDSAVYLCASSVRGGREQETQYFGPGTRLLVL.

This clonotype was detected many times. The chain combines TRBV12-3 or TRBV12-4 with TRBJ1-3, with D unclear. CDR3 length: 14 amino acids. With 6 bases removed from V and 1 base from J, the gap between germline ends came to 10 bases. The CDR3 here is CASRKYESGNTIYF. CDR3 sequence (DNA): TGTGCCAGCAGGAAGTATGAATCTGGAAACACCATATATTTT.